Each of the 10 T cell receptor beta chains below was sequenced from the same sample in a study of OX40 agonist ivuxolimab in advanced cancers. To prepare the library, the immunoSEQ multiplex PCR assay was applied. TCRdb's version of the immuneACCESS table is confined to in-frame rearrangements and falls short of the full clone set. An unresolved V gene accounts for under half of the shortfall where checked; the remainder is of unknown origin. The sample includes 6,000 or so clones, with more than 75% observed a single time. The ten largest clones take up approximately 12% of the sample. This specimen consisted of CD4+ or CD8+ T cells sorted from blood, obtained in a trial of the OX40 agonist ivuxolimab. All receptors derive from an adult with an advanced solid tumor such as melanoma, head and neck, liver or kidney cancer.

A few counts support this clone. V and J are TRBV7-9 and TRBJ2-7; 11 nucleotides agree with TRBD2. The CDR3 loop spans 15 amino acids. The V gene end was trimmed by 5 bases and the J gene end by 4 bases; junction bases not matched to a gene: 7. CDR1 and CDR2 (germline): SEHNR, FQNEAQ (reference sequence). The CDR3 is CASSPLAGGEYEQYF. CDR3 DNA: TGTGCCAGCAGCCCTCTAGCGGGGGGCGAATACGAGCAGTACTTC.

J is TRBJ2-3 and V is TRBV5-1, with D possibly TRBD2 on 6 matching bases. CDR3 length: 16 residues. The germline V gene has CDR1 SGHRS and CDR2 YFSETQ. Between the trimmed V and J ends, which lost 2 bases and 4 bases, there was a span of 17 bases. DNA of the CDR3: TGCGCCAGCAGCTTCCGCGGGGACGCTTGGGCAGATACGCAGTATTTT. Translation: CASSFRGDAWADTQYF.

The rearrangement links TRBV19 to TRBJ2-3; weak D call: TRBD1 (5 bases). Germline CDR1 is LNHDA and CDR2 is SQIVND (reference sequence). V was clipped by 3 bases and J by 0 bases, with 10 bases between them. This CDR3 has 15 residues. In DNA, the CDR3 is TGTGCCAGTAGTATCAATGGGGCTAGCACAGATACGCAGTATTTT. Translating it yields CASSINGASTDTQYF.

This chain uses TRBV7-9 with TRBJ2-1; D possibly corresponds to TRBD1 (6 bases). The CDR3 runs 14 residues. V was cut by 3 bases and J by 6 bases, with 12 bases left in between. Per the germline V gene, CDR1 is SEHNR and CDR2 is FQNEAQ (reference sequence). CDR3 DNA sequence: TGTGCCAGCAGCTTCCCAGACAGGTTCAATGAGCAGTTCTTC. Its protein is CASSFPDRFNEQFF.

The chain combines TRBV2 with TRBJ1-2, with 8 bases that match TRBD1. V was clipped by 1 base and J by 8 bases; unmatched bases: 9. This CDR3 spans 15 amino acids. Germline V gene data show CDR1 as SNHLY and CDR2 as FYNNEI. CDR3 amino acids: CASSEGGQVPWGYTF. Here the CDR3 DNA reads TGTGCCAGCAGTGAAGGGGGACAGGTCCCGTGGGGCTACACCTTC.

The chain carries TRBV2 and TRBJ2-1, with 7 bases that match TRBD2. The junction had 8 bases not matched to a gene; V was cut back by 4 bases and J by 5 bases. Germline V gives CDR1 SNHLY, CDR2 FYNNEI. The length of the CDR3 is 15 residues. The CDR3 DNA is TGTGCCAGCAGTGCCCAGCGGGAAACCGACAATGAGCAGTTCTTC. Its translation is CASSAQRETDNEQFF. The full variable domain, rest sourced from reference TRBV2 and TRBJ2-1, is EPEVTQTPSHQVTQMGQEVILRCVPISNHLYFYWYRQILGQKVEFLVSFYNNEISEKSEIFDDQFSVERPDGSNFTLKIRSTKLEDSAMYFCASSAQRETDNEQFFGPGTRLTVL.

This clone has only one observation. V gene TRBV4-1 combines with J gene TRBJ2-7; no clear D gene. Germline loops: CDR1 MGHRA, CDR2 YSYEKL. This CDR3 has 16 amino acids. The germline V and J ends were trimmed by 1 base and 0 bases, with 13 bases remaining between them. The CDR3, as DNA: TGCGCCAGCAGCCAAGCTTACGCCGCGAGCTCCTACGAGCAGTACTTC. Its translation: CASSQAYAASSYEQYF.

This sequence joins TRBV5-1 and TRBJ1-1, with D maybe TRBD1 (5 bases). Per the germline V gene, CDR1 is SGHRS and CDR2 is YFSETQ. The CDR3 sequence is 14 residues long. V was shortened by 4 bases and J by 4 bases, with 14 bases between the two germline ends. CDR3: CASSPNPTATEAFF. CDR3 bases: TGCGCCAGCAGCCCCAACCCGACAGCCACTGAAGCTTTCTTT.

The rearrangement joins TRBV4-1 to TRBJ2-1, with 8 bases aligning to TRBD2. Germline V lookup: CDR1 MGHRA, CDR2 YSYEKL. Trimming at V came to 0 bases and at J to 4 bases, leaving 5 bases not matched to a gene. This CDR3 spans 16 amino acids. The CDR3 sequence is CASSQEEGLAYNEQFF. The CDR3 region has the DNA TGCGCCAGCAGCCAAGAGGAAGGACTAGCTTACAATGAGCAGTTCTTC.

The chain employs TRBV7-9 and TRBJ2-6; D is ambiguous. V gave up 10 bases and J gave up 1 base, with 17 bases separating them. CDR3 size: 16 residues. Germline V CDR1 and CDR2: SEHNR, FQNEAQ (reference sequence). The CDR3: CAILPPLHSGANVLTF. The CDR3 nucleotides are TGTGCCATCCTCCCACCCCTGCATTCTGGGGCCAACGTCCTGACTTTC.